The T cell receptor (beta chain) described here comes from a study of Ad26.COV2.S vaccination and SARS-CoV-2 variants (dated by TCRdb to 2020 to 2023). Looking at the study overall: Donors in the vaccine arm were drawn from COV1001, a multicentre, randomized, double-blind, placebo-controlled phase I-IIa trial testing Ad26.COV2.S in healthy adults. Investigators remained blinded to trial group allocation during experiments and outcome assessment. Trial participants were randomized into five groups of five, in which low-dose or high-dose Ad26.COV2.S was given once or twice, or placebo was given on both occasions. A total of around 32 samples were included in the TCR-sequenced set, comprising roughly 20 Ad26.COV2.S vaccine recipients, 5 placebo recipients and 8 SARS-CoV-2 convalescent individuals. Ad26.COV2.S was administered intramuscularly at a dose of 5x10^10 or 1x10^11 viral particles, either as one shot or as two shots given 56 days apart. TCRbeta repertoire sequencing served as the tool for gauging how specific and how broad the SARS-CoV-2-reactive T cell receptors were following Ad26.COV2.S vaccination. Broader findings and caveats from the paper: It was noted by the authors that total T cell responses may have been underestimated by the TCR breadth and depth analyses. Substantial breadth of spike-specific CD8+ and CD4+ T cell responses was reported after vaccination. Spike-specific TCR breadth was higher in Ad26.COV2.S recipients than in placebo recipients (P = 0.0014). Comparable non-spike TCR breadth was observed between vaccine and placebo recipients, consistent with only spike being contained in the vaccine. The study was not powered to compare responses between vaccine doses or regimens.

Comments on this clone: Its specific antigen is unknown. Base-call qualities are not available, and no considerably larger clone is one nucleotide away. Other DNA sequences in this sample translate to the same CDR3.

The germline ends are 7 bases apart after V is trimmed by 1 base and J by 3 bases. Sequences LGHDT (CDR1) and YNNKEL (CDR2) are obtained from the germline V gene (reference sequence). The CDR3 goes from the cysteine to the phenylalanine over 14 residues. Only the CDR3 part of the read is kept: 42 bases, read in frame from the first base. What the treatment or condition label conveys for this sample: 19 received Ad26.COV2.S at low or high dose, single or two shots; 5 received placebo; per-sample allocation not given. Repertoires of vaccine and placebo recipients were sequenced from samples collected on day 63 after the first injection. Between 29 July and 7 August 2020, Cohort 1b enrolled around 24 adults aged 18-55 years at one site in Boston, USA. Ad26.COV2.S consisted of a replication-incompetent adenovirus type 26 vector by which a prefusion-stabilized SARS-CoV-2 spike protein from the original Wuhan strain was expressed.

TCRbeta CDR3 regions were sequenced with the immunoSEQ Assay. After extraction, genomic DNA underwent amplification by bias-controlled multiplex PCR, followed by high-throughput sequencing. The study's processing was this. To quantify the absolute abundance of every unique TCRbeta CDR3 region, sequences were collapsed and filtered. T cell fraction was estimated by normalization of TCRbeta template counts to usable DNA, with usable DNA being measured through amplification of reference genes present in all nucleated cells. Repertoire TCRs were annotated as SARS-CoV-2-specific by exact matching of V gene, CDR3 amino acid sequence and J gene to a known reactive TCR set. MIRA supplied the reference SARS-CoV-2 TCR set, which was filtered for enrichment in COVID-19-positive ImmuneCODE repertoires so that public or cross-reactive TCRs were removed. Drawing on the MIRA antigens, annotated TCRs were analysed further at the level of specific ORF or position within ORF. Breadth was defined as annotated unique rearrangements over total unique productive rearrangements; depth was the summed frequency of those rearrangements. Two-sided Wilcoxon rank-sum tests were used to compare TCR breadth between groups. TCRdb's version of the immuneACCESS table is confined to in-frame rearrangements and falls short of the full clone set. An unresolved V gene accounts for under half of the shortfall where checked; the remainder is of unknown origin. V and J calls and clone size are copied from that table; D and trimming were computed from the DNA. The sample table contains 290,000 or so clones; only one count was recorded for around 87% of them. Together, the top ten hold less than 3.5% of the sample.

The receptor chain draws on TRBV3-1 (or the pseudogene TRBV3-2) and TRBJ1-5, with TRBD1 as a weak D call on 5 bases. This clonotype originated in a person aged 18 to 65 who received the Ad26.COV2.S COVID-19 vaccine or a placebo. The material sequenced was peripheral blood, taken in a trial of Ad26.COV2.S vaccine versus placebo. CDR3 region: CASSQGQFNQPQHF. The nucleotides read TGTGCCAGCAGCCAAGGACAGTTCAATCAGCCCCAGCATTTT.